This TCR beta chain derives from a study of shared clonotypes between healthy human individuals. Regarding this clone: Its matching antigen is unknown.

At deep level, the assay was performed. Repertoires were generated with immunoSEQ multiplex PCR, while TCRdb's copy carries only in-frame clones and drops some. The table lists roughly 2 million clones, 95% of them singletons. Study results and caveats: Some naive CD4 clonotypes, 5% to 5.5%, turned up in common across four donors. In having few donors, the study represented limited genetic and exposure-history diversity.

Germline loops: CDR1 GTSNPN, CDR2 SVGIG (reference sequence). This CDR3 region has 11 residues. The source is a man aged 18-30 years in good health. This chain connects TRBV30 to TRBJ1-5; D is perhaps TRBD1 (6 bases). The sample comprised naive CD4+ T cells sorted from blood. The subset is: CD45RA+ positively selected. The CDR3 loop reads CVGGPNQPQHF. In DNA, the CDR3 is TGTGTGGGGGGCCCTAATCAGCCCCAGCATTTT.